Following are 2 T cell receptor beta chains from one sample sequenced in a study of blood T cell repertoires in COVID-19. Only in-frame clones appear in the TCRdb table, and some are missing; sequencing was by immunoSEQ multiplex PCR. The repertoire holds fewer than 200,000 clones, with approximately 84% as singletons. Sequencing used peripheral blood. The receptors shown here come from a man aged 35-49 years who had recovered from COVID-19.

The chain carries TRBV6-5 and TRBJ2-7, with 13 bases fitting TRBD2. V lost 6 bases, J lost 1 base, and 3 bases stayed unmatched. Germline-derived CDR1 and CDR2 are MNHEY and SVGAGI. The CDR3 has 15 residues. CDR3 DNA sequence: TGTGCCAGCAGCACTAGCGGGAGGGGATCCTACGAGCAGTACTTC. Protein product: CASSTSGRGSYEQYF.

This clone appeared a few times. The chain uses TRBV4-3 and TRBJ1-2; TRBD1 aligns across 8 bases. The CDR3 sequence is 16 residues long. Germline V gene lookup returns CDR1 LGHNA and CDR2 YSLEER. The J segment lost 2 bases and the V segment lost 1 base, leaving 6 bases of the junction unmatched. CDR3 in DNA: TGCGCCAGCAGCCAAGGCCGAGGACAGGGCAACTATGGCTACACCTTC. Amino acids: CASSQGRGQGNYGYTF.